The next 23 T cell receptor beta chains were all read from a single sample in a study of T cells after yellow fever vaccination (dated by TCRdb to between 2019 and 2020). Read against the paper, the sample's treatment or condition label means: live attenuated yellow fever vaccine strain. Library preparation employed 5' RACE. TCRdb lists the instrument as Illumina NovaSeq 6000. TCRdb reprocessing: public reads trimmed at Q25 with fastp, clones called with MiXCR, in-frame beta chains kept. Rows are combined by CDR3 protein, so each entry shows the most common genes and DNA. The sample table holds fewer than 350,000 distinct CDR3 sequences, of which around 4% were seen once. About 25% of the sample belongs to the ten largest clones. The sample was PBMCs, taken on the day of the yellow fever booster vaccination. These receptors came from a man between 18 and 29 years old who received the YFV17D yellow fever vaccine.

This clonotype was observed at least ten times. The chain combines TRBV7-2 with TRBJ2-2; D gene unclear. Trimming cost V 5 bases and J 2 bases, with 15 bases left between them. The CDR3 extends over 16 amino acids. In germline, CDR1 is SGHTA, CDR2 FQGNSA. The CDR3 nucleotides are TGTGCCAGCAGCCTTCGGTCAGCCCCAAACACCGGGGAGCTGTTTTTT. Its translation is CASSLRSAPNTGELFF.

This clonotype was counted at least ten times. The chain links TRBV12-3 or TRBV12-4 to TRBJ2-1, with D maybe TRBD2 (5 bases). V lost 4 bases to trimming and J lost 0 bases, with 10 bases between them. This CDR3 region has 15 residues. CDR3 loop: CASSSDSDSYNEQFF. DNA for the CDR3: TGTGCCAGCAGTTCCGATAGCGACTCCTACAATGAGCAGTTCTTC.

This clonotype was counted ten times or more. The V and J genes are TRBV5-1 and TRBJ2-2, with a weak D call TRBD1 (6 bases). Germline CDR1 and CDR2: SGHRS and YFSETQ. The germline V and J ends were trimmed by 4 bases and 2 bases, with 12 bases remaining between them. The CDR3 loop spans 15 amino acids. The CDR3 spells CASSPTGTNTGELFF. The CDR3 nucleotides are TGCGCCAGCAGCCCAACAGGGACCAACACCGGGGAGCTGTTTTTT.

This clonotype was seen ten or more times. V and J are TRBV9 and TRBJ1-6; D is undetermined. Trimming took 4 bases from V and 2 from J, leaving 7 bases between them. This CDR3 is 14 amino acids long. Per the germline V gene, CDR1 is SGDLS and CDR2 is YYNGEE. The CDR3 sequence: CASSLATYNSPLHF. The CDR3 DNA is TGTGCCAGCAGCTTGGCAACCTATAATTCACCCCTCCACTTT.

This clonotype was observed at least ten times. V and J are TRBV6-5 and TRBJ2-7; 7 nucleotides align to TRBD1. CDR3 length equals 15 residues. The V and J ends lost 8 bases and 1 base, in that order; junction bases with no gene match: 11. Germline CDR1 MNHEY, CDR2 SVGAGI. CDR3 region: CASSRHGTESYEQYF. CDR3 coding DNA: TGTGCCAGCTCCAGACACGGGACAGAATCCTACGAGCAGTACTTC.

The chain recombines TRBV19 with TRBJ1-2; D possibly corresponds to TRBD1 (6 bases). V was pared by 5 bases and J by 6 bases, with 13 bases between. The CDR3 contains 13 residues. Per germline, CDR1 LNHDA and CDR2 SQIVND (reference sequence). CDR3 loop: CASSPRTVHGYTF. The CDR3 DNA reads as TGTGCCAGTAGTCCCCGGACAGTTCATGGCTACACCTTC.

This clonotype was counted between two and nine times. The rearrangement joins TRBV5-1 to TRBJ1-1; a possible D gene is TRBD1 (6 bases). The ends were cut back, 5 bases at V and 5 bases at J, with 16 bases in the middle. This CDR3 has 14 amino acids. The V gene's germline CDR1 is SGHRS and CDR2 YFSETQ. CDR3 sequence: CASRADWGLTEAFF. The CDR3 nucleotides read TGCGCCAGCAGAGCTGACTGGGGGCTAACTGAAGCTTTCTTT.

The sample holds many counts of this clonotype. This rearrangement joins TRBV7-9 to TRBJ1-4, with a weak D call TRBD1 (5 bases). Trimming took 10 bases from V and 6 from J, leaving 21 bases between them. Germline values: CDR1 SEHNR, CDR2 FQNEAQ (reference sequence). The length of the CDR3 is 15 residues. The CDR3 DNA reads TGTGCCACCACGCCTAAGGGGCGCTGGGATGAAAAACTGTTTTTT. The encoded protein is CATTPKGRWDEKLFF.

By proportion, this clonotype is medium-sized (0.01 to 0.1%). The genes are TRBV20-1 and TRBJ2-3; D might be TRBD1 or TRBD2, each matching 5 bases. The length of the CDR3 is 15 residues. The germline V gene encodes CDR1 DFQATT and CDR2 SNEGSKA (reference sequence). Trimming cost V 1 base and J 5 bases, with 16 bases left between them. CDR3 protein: CSARARDEGRDTQYF. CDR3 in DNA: TGCAGTGCTAGAGCCCGGGACGAAGGAAGAGATACGCAGTATTTT.

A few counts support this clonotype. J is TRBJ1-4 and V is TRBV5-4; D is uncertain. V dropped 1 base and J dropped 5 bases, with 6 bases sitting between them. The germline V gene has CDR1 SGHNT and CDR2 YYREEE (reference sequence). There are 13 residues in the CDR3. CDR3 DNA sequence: TGTGCCAGCAGCTTGCTGGAAAATGAAAAACTGTTTTTT. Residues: CASSLLENEKLFF.

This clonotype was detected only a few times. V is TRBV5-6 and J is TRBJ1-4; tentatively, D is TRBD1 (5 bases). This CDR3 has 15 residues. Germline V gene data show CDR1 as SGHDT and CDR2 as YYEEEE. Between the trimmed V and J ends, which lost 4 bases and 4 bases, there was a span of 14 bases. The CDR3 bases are TGTGCCAGCAGCGCGGTAGAAGACAGTAATGAAAAACTGTTTTTT. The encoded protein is CASSAVEDSNEKLFF.

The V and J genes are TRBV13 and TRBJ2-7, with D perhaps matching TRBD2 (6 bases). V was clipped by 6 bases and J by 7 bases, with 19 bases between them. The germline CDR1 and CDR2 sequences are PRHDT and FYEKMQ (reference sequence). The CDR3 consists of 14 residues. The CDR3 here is CASSVLGPGGEQYF. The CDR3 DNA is TGTGCCAGCAGTGTTCTCGGTCCAGGAGGGGAGCAGTACTTC.

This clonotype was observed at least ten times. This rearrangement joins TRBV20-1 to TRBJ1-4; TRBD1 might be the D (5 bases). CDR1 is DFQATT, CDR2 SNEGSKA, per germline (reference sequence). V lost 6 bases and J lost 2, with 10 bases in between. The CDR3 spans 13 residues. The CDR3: CSAGDVTNEKLFF. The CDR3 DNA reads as TGCAGTGCAGGGGACGTCACTAATGAAAAACTGTTTTTT.

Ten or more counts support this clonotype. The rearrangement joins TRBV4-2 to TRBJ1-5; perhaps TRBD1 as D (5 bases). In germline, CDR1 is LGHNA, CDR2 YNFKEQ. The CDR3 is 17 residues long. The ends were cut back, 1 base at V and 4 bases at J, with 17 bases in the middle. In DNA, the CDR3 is TGTGCCAGCAGCCAAGGGGTGGCCTCGGGGGGAAATCAGCCCCAGCATTTT. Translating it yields CASSQGVASGGNQPQHF.

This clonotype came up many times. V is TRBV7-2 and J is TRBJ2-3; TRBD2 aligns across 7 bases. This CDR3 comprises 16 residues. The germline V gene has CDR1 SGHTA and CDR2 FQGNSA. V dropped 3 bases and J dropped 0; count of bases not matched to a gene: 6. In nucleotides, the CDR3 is TGTGCCAGCAGCTTCCTCGGGGGGACTAGCACAGATACGCAGTATTTT. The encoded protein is CASSFLGGTSTDTQYF.

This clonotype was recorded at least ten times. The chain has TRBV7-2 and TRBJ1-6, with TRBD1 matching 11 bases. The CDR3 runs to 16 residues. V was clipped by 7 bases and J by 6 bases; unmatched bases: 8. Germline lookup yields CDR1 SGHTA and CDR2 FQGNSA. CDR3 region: CASTRDRGRSNSPLHF. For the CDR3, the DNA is TGTGCCAGCACCAGGGACAGGGGGAGATCTAATTCACCCCTCCACTTT.

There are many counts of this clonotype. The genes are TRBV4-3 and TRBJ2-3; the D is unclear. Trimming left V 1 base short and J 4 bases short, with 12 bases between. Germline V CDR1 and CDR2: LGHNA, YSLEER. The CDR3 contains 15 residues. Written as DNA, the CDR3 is TGCGCCAGCAGCCAAGTTTTTTTGGCCCCAGATACGCAGTATTTT. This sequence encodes CASSQVFLAPDTQYF.

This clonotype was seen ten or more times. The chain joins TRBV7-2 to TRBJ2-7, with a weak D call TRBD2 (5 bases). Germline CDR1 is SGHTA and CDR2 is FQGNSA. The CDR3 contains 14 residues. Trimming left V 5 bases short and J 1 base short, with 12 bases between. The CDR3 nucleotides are TGTGCCAGCAGCGGCTTCCGGGATTCCTACGAGCAGTACTTC. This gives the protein CASSGFRDSYEQYF. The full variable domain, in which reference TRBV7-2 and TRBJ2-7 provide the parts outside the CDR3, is GAGVSQSPSNKVTEKGKDVELRCDPISGHTALYWYRQSLGQGLEFLIYFQGNSAPDKSGLPSDRFSAERTGGSVSTLTIQRTQQEDSAVYLCASSGFRDSYEQYFGPGTRLTVT.

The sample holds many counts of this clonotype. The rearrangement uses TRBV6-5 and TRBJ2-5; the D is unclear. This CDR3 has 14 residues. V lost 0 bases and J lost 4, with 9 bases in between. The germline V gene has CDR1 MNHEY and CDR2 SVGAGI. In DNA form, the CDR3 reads TGTGCCAGCAGTTACTCGACACAGCGAGAGACCCAGTACTTC. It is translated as CASSYSTQRETQYF.

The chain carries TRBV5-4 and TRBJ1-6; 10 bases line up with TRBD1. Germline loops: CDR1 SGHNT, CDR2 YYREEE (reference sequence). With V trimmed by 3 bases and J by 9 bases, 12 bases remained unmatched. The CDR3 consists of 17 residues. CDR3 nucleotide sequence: TGTGCCAGCAGCTCGGATCCGGGACAGGGGATCGGTTCACCCCTCCACTTT. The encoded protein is CASSSDPGQGIGSPLHF.

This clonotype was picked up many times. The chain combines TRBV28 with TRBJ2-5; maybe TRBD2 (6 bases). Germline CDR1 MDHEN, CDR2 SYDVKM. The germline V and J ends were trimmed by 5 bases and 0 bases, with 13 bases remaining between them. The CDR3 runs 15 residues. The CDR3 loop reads CASSLPPGDQETQYF. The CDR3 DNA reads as TGTGCCAGCAGTCTACCCCCGGGGGACCAAGAGACCCAGTACTTC.

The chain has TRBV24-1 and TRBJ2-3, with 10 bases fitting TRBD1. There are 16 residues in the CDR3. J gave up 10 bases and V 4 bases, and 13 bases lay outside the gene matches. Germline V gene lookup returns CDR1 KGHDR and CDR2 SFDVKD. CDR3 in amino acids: CATSDLSRGQGGPQYF. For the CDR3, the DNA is TGTGCCACCAGTGACCTCTCTAGAGGACAGGGGGGCCCGCAGTATTTT.

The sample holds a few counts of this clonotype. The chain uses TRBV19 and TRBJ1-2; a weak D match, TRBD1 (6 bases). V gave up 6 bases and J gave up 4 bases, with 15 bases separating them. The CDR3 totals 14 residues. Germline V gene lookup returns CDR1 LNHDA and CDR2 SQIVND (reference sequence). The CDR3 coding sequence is TGTGCCAGTAGGATACAAGGACAGAGCTATGGCTACACCTTC. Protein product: CASRIQGQSYGYTF.